The source of this T cell receptor beta chain is a study of cytomegalovirus exposure and HLA in healthy donors. Study summary: Tens of millions of unique TCRs from HLA-typed donors made up an early data release.

Germline trimming cut 8 bases from V and 3 bases from J; bases unmatched to any gene: 10. The germline gives CDR1 SGHAT, CDR2 FQDESV (reference sequence). The CDR3 is made up of 14 amino acids. A note on this clone: The antigen remains unidentified.

The PCR contained 60 Vbeta and 13 Jbeta primers. Generated by immunoSEQ multiplex PCR, the TCRdb table keeps only in-frame clones and is missing some. Of under 200,000 clones listed, 73% are singletons. Study results and limitations: Clonal expansion was found to be greater in HLA-associated TCR beta chains than in equally common others in a later analysis.

Sequencing used PBMCs. This chain connects TRBV11-1 to TRBJ2-7, with 7 positions matching TRBD1. This clonotype was sampled from a woman younger than 45 in good health and CMV-seronegative. Here the CDR3 reads CASSLPGQIYEQYF. DNA of the CDR3: TGTGCCAGCTCACTACCGGGACAGATCTACGAGCAGTACTTC.